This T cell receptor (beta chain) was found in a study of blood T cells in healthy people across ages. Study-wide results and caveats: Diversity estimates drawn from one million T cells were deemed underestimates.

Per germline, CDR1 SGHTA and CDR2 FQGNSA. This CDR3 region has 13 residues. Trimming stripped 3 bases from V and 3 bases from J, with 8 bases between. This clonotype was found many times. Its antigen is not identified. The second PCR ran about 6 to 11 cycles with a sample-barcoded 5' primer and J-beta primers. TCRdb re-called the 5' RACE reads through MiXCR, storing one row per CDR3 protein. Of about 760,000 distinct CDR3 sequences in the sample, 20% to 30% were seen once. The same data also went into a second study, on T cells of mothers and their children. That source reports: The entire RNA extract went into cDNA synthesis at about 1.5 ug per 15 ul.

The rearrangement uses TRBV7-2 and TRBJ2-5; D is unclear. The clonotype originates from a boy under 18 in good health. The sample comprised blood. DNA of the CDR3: TGTGCCAGCAGCTTTAGGTGGGAAGAGACCCAGTACTTC. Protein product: CASSFRWEETQYF.